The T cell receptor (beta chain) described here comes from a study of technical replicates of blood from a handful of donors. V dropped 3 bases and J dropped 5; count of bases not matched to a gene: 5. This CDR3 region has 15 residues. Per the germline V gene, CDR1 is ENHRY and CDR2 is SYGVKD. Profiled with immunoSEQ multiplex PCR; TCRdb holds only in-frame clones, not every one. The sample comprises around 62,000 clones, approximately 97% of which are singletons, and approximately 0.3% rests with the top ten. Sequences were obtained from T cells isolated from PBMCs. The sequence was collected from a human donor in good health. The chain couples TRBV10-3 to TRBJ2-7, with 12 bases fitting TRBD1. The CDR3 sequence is CAISEPGQGAHEQYF. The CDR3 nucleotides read TGTGCCATCAGTGAACCGGGACAGGGGGCCCACGAGCAGTACTTC.